The TCR beta chain described here comes from a study of T cells in Graves' hyperthyroidism and ophthalmopathy. TCR beta CDR3 region amplification was performed from RNA transcripts. The TCR CDR3 was amplified in a first-round RT-PCR using the HTBI primer set. TCRdb analysed the multiplex PCR reads with MiXCR anew, one entry per CDR3 protein. The sample shows over 700,000 distinct CDR3 sequences, about 35% of them seen only once. The table lists this clonotype with a few counts. CDR1 and CDR2 from the germline V gene are SEHNR and FQNEAQ (reference sequence). V was pared by 4 bases and J by 8 bases, with 14 bases between. The CDR3 has 13 amino acids.

Material: blood. The receptor's source is a woman in her 40s with Graves' hyperthyroidism. The chain joins TRBV7-9 to TRBJ1-2; D is uncertain. In DNA, the CDR3 is TGTGCCAGCAGCTCGCAGGAGACGGGCGGCTACACCTTC. Encoded protein: CASSSQETGGYTF.